These T cell receptor beta chains were read from a single sample in a study of cytomegalovirus exposure and HLA in healthy donors. The protocol was immunoSEQ multiplex PCR, while the TCRdb copy is restricted to in-frame clones and leaves out a portion. The sample includes roughly 150,000 clones, roughly 75% of them seen just once. The sample was PBMCs. The receptors originated from a man aged 25 to 40 in good health. Each CDR3 is given with its conserved first and last residue.

TRBJ2-5,TRBV7-9,CASSSGTAQETQYF
TRBJ2-3,TRBV7-9,CASSLILGITTDTQYF
TRBJ1-5,TRBV6-1,CASSDAGPNQPQHF
TRBJ1-1,TRBV2,CASSETGRNTEAFF
TRBJ2-5,TRBV10-2,CASSDAGLAGGNGQETQYF
TRBJ1-1,TRBV30,CAWRVDNMNTEAFF
TRBJ2-7,TRBV6-5,CASSYGSGGEQYF
TRBJ2-3,TRBV30,CAWSAGTGLTDTQYF
TRBJ1-1,TRBV7-9,CASSHTRHPWTEAFF
TRBJ1-2,TRBV29-1,CSSSGVAGYTF
TRBJ2-5,TRBV12-5,CASGTLRTGVGETQYF